The clone carrying this T cell receptor (beta chain) occurred a few times. Its antigen remains unknown. This CDR3 region has 15 residues. J gave up 6 bases and V 5 bases, and 7 bases lay outside the gene matches. These data come from a study of T cell repertoires in cytomegalovirus infection. Study background: Indications of both CMV infection and matching HLA type were provided by public TCR beta signatures. Whole-study findings and limits: Cumulated frequencies of public TCR beta families served to identify carriers of CMV plus the relevant HLA.

TCRdb re-analysed the reads in MiXCR, keeping a single row per CDR3 protein. The sample holds some 500,000 distinct CDR3 sequences, 25% to 35% seen once. The rearrangement joins TRBV12-3 or TRBV12-4 to TRBJ1-4, with 9 nucleotides matching TRBD1. Sequenced here: cultured PBMCs, sampled from culture after CMV antigen stimulation. This clonotype originated in a human donor in good health (CMV status not recorded). Some clones in this sample may be carry-over from other donors' samples. The CDR3 reads CASSPPGQGYEKLFF. The CDR3 nucleotides read TGTGCCAGCAGTCCGCCCGGACAGGGGTATGAAAAACTGTTTTTT.